This record concerns one T cell receptor (beta chain) sequence. Its antigen is not yet known. No base qualities exist here, and no much larger clone lies one base off it. The treatment or condition label corresponds to: allogeneic hematopoietic cell transplantation with graft depleted of TCRalphabeta T cells and CD19 B cells. TCRalphabeta/CD19-depleted allogeneic hematopoietic cell grafts were given to the transplant recipients, all of whom were children. This specimen comes from a study of T-cell reconstitution after alpha-beta-depleted transplantation in children listed by TCRdb under 2016. About the full investigation: Using TCR repertoire profiling, the study followed T-cell immune reconstitution in a quantitative way in children after TCRalphabeta/CD19-depleted allogeneic hematopoietic cell transplantation.

Library preparation was by PCR. The sequencing machine was an Illumina HiSeq 2500. Molecular barcoding was employed in the preparation of TCR libraries, with unique molecular identifiers being used to normalize TCRbeta repertoire quantification. The raw public reads went through TCRdb reprocessing: fastp at Q25, MiXCR clone calling, in-frame beta chains kept. For every CDR3 protein sequence, its rows merge into one entry that carries the most common genes and DNA. The sample contains 200,000 to 300,000 distinct CDR3 sequences, around 25% of them found a single time. The ten largest clones capture less than 3.5% of the sample. V is pruned by 6 bases and J by 12 bases, leaving 12 bases of the junction without a gene match. From the germline V gene (reference sequence), CDR1 is DFQATT and CDR2 is SNEGSKA. The CDR3 sequence holds 14 residues, the cysteine and phenylalanine included. The DNA shown is the 42-base CDR3, in frame from base 1.

Points the paper makes about the study in general: The apparently early recovery of alphabetaT-cell counts about two months after transplant reportedly depended on only several hundred rapidly expanded clones that came from non-depleted graft cells. In some patients, the high TCRbeta diversity seen at day 60 was put down to recipient T cells and intrathymic progenitors that had survived conditioning. Over subsequent months, a decline in hyperexpanded clone frequencies was noted, and after one year, T-cell counts and TCRbeta diversity were mostly ascribed to newly produced T cells.

The specimen comprised PBMCs, sampled before TCRalphabeta/CD19-depleted stem cell transplant. The chain was built from TRBV20-1 and TRBJ2-1; 12 of the junction bases match TRBD2. The source of this sequence is a girl aged 2 to 9 with Fanconi anemia, due to receive a stem cell transplant. The bases are TGCAGTGCCGAACTAGCGGGAGGCAGAGTAGGGCAGTTCTTC. This is translated as CSAELAGGRVGQFF.